This entry describes one T cell receptor (beta chain). Its antigen is not known. From approximately 3,500 ng of total RNA, each TCR library was prepared. The team made cDNA by running eight separate reactions for each sample. TCRdb re-analyzed the 5' RACE reads; it lists each CDR3 protein once, without DNA. Its table records 110,000 to 150,000 distinct CDR3 sequences. The CDR3 is made up of 16 amino acids. The germline V gene has CDR1 KGHDR and CDR2 SFDVKD. Per donor, 2 to 2.5 ml of blood was collected and frozen. The record originates from a study of monozygotic twins with inflammatory bowel disease. Study conclusions and caveats: Healthy co-twins had higher TCRbeta inverse Simpson diversity than their IBD twins.

Sequenced material: blood. The clonotype was recovered from a human donor with ulcerative colitis or Crohn's disease, or a healthy co-twin of an affected twin (not recorded which). The chain carries TRBV24-1 and TRBJ1-1; with no DNA, the TCRdb D assignment of TRBD1 cannot be verified. The CDR3 reads CATSDHGTGMNTEAFF.